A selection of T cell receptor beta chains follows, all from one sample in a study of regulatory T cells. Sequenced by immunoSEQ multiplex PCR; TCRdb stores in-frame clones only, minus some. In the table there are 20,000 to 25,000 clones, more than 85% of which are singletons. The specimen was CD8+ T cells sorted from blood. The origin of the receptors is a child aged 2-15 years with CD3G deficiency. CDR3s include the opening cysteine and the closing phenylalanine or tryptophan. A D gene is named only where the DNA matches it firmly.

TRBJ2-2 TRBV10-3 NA CAITAGNTGELFF TGTGCCATCACGGCAGGGAACACCGGGGAGCTGTTTTTT
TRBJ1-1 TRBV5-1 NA CASSLWTGMNTEAFF TGCGCCAGCAGCCTATGGACGGGAATGAACACTGAAGCTTTCTTT
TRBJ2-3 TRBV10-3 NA CAISGTDSPAGDTQYF TGTGCCATCAGTGGGACGGACTCCCCCGCGGGGGATACGCAGTATTTT
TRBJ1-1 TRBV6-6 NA CASSYLGGNTEAFF TGTGCCAGCAGTTACCTGGGAGGGAACACTGAAGCTTTCTTT
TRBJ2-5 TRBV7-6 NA CASSLAAGAGETQYF TGTGCCAGCAGCTTAGCGGCAGGGGCAGGGGAGACCCAGTACTTC
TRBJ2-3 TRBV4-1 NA CASSPLSGSYIKYF TGCGCCAGCAGCCCCCTTAGCGGCAGCTATATTAAGTATTTT
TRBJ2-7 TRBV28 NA CASSLSSGSYEQYF TGTGCCAGCAGTTTATCCAGCGGCTCCTACGAGCAGTACTTC
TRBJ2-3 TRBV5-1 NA CASSLVGANTDTQYF TGCGCCAGCAGCTTGGTAGGGGCCAACACAGATACGCAGTATTTT
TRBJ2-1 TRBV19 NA CASSVSESSYNEQFF TGTGCCAGTAGTGTGAGCGAGTCGTCCTACAATGAGCAGTTCTTC
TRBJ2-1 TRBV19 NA CASSIAGLAPQFF TGTGCCAGTAGTATAGCAGGGCTAGCTCCTCAGTTCTTC
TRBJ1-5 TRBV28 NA CASSFSRANQPQHF TGTGCCAGCAGTTTCAGCAGGGCTAATCAGCCCCAGCATTTT
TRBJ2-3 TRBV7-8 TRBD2 CASSLGSAGGFITDTQYF TGTGCCAGCAGCTTAGGGTCAGCGGGAGGTTTCATCACAGATACGCAGTATTTT
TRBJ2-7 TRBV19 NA CASLKVVQPPDFQYEQYF TGTGCCAGCCTTAAAGTGGTACAGCCTCCCGATTTCCAGTACGAGCAGTACTTC